This TCR beta chain is drawn from a study of sequential checkpoint blockade in melanoma. As for the study in general: Maintenance nivolumab came after either treatment sequence. More than 20 patients had matched tumor biopsies before treatment and at week 13 after nivolumab or ipilimumab alone. Study-level findings and limits: Patients with week-13 increases in T-cell fraction and clonality benefited about 30 times more often. PD-L1 staining and CD8+ counts, not mutational load, tracked tumor T-cell clonality.

Profiling relied on immunoSEQ multiplex PCR, and the TCRdb table lists in-frame clones only, not all of them. Of about 18,000 clones in the sample, 73% are singletons; the top ten hold around 5%. As to treatment: randomized to nivolumab then ipilimumab (arm A) or the reverse (arm B). The CDR3 covers 15 residues. Per germline, CDR1 SQVTM and CDR2 ANQGSEA. V was trimmed by 0 bases and J by 2 bases, leaving 12 bases between them. Turning to this clone: Its cognate antigen is unknown.

This chain connects TRBV29-1 to TRBJ2-3; no definite D call. Here the sequenced sample was tumor tissue (inferred from file names), taken from a patient given nivolumab and ipilimumab in sequence. This TCR derives from a human donor with melanoma. DNA for the CDR3: TGCAGCGTTGAAGATACAACTTCCCTCACAGATACGCAGTATTTT. Encoded protein: CSVEDTTSLTDTQYF.